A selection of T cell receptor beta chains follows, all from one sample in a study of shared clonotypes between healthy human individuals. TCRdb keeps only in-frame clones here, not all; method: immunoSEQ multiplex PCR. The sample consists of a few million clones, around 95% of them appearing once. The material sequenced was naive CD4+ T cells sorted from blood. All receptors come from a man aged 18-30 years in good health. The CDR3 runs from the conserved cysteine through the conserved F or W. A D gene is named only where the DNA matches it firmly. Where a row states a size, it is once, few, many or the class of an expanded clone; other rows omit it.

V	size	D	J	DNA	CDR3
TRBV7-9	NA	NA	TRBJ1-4	TGTGCCAGCAGGCCTATCGACGGTAATGAAAAACTGTTTTTT	CASRPIDGNEKLFF
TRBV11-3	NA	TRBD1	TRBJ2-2	TGTGCCAGCAGCATACGGCACAGGGGGAACACCGGGGAGCTGTTTTTT	CASSIRHRGNTGELFF
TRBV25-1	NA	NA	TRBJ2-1	TGTGCCAGCAGTGGAGGACAAACCCTCAATGAGCAGTTCTTC	CASSGGQTLNEQFF
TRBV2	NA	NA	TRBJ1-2	TGTGCCAGGACGGGCTACACCTTC	CARTGYTF
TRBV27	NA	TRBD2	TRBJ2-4	TGTGCCAGCAAAGGGCTAGCGGGAGTTCTTAGGGAGGAAAACATTCAGTACTTC	CASKGLAGVLREENIQYF
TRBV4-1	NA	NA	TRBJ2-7	TGCGCCAGCAGCCAATTGACAGCACCCGCCTACGAGCAGTACTTC	CASSQLTAPAYEQYF
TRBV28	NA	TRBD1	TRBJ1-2	TGTGCCAGCAGCCGGACAGGGGGCGGTGGCTACACCTTC	CASSRTGGGGYTF
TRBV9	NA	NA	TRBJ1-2	TGTGCCAGCAGCGTAGCGGGGGGTGGCTACACCTTC	CASSVAGGGYTF
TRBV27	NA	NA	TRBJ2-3	TGTGCCAGCAGTCCCCTCGCGGGTACAGATACGCAGTATTTT	CASSPLAGTDTQYF
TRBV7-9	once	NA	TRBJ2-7	TGTGCCAGCAGCCCCGAGGGTTGGGAGCAGTACTTC	CASSPEGWEQYF
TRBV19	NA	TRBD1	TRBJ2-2	TGTGCCACCCGGGACAGGGGGTCCGCGAACACCGGGGAGCTGTTTTTT	CATRDRGSANTGELFF
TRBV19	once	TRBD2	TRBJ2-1	TGTGCCAGTAGTCCCCGGACTAGCGGCTACAATGAGCAGTTCTTC	CASSPRTSGYNEQFF
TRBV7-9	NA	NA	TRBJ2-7	TGTGCCAGCAGCCCAGGGGGGTACTCCTACGAGCAGTACTTC	CASSPGGYSYEQYF
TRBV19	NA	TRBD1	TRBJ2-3	TGTGCCAGTAGTTCAGCAGGGGGACCTAGCACAGATACGCAGTATTTT	CASSSAGGPSTDTQYF
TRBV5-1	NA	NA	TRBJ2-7	TGCGCCAGCAGCTGGAGTGGGGACTCCTACGAGCAGTACTTC	CASSWSGDSYEQYF
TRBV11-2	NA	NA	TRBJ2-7	TGTGCCAGCAGCTTAGCGCAGGGTGGGTCCTACGAGCAGTACTTC	CASSLAQGGSYEQYF
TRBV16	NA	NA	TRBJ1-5	TGTGCCAGCAGCCAAGGGCGGAATCAGCCCCAGCATTTT	CASSQGRNQPQHF
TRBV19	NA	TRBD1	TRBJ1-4	TGTGCCAGTAGTACGACAGGGTTGGGTAAAAAACTGTTTTTT	CASSTTGLGKKLFF
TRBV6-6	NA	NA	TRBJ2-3	TGTGCCAGCAGTTATGTAGGGACTGGTCTCACAGATACGCAGTATTTT	CASSYVGTGLTDTQYF
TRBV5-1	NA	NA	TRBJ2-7	TGCGCCAGCAGCTTGACCCCGTCTGGGGAGCAGTACTTC	CASSLTPSGEQYF